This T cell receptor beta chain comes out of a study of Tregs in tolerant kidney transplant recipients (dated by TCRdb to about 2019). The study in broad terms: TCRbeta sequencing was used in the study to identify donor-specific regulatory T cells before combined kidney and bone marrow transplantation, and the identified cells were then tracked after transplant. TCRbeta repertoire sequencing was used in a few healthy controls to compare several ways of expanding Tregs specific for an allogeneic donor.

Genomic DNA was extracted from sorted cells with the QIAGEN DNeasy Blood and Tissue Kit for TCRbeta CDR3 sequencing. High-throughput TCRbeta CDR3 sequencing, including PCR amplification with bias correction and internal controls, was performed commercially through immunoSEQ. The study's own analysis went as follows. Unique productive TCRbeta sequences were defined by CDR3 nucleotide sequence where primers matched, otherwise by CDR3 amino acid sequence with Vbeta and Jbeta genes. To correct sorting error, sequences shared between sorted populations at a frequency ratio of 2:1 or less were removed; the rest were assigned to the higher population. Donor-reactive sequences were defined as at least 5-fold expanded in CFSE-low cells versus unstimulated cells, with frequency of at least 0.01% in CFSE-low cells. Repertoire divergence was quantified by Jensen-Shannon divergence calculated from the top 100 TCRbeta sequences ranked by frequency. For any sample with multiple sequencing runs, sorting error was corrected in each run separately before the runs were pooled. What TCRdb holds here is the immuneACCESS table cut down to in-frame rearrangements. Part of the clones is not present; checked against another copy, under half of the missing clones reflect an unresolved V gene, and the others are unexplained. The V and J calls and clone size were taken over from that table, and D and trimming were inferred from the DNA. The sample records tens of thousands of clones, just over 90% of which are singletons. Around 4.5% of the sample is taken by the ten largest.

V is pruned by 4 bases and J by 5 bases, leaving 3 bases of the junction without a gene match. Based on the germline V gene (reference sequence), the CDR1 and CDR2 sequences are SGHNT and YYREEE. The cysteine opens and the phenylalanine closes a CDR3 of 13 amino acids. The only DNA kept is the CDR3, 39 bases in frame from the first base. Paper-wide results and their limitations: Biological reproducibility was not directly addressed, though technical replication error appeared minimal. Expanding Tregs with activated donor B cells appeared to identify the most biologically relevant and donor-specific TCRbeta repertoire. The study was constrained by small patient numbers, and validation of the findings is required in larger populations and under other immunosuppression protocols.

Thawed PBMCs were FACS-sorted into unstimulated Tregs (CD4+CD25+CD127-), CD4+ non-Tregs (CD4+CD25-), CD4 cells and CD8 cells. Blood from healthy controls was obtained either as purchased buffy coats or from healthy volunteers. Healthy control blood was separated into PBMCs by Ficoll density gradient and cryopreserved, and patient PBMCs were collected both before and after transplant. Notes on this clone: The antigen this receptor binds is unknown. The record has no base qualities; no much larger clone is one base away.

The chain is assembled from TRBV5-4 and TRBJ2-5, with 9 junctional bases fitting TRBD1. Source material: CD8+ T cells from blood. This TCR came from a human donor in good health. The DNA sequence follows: TGTGCCAGCAGCCCCGGGACAGGGGAGACCCAGTACTTC. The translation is CASSPGTGETQYF. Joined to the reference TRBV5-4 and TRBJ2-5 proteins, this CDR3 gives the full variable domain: ETGVTQSPTHLIKTRGQQVTLRCSSQSGHNTVSWYQQALGQGPQFIFQYYREEENGRGNFPPRFSGLQFPNYSSELNVNALELDDSALYLCASSPGTGETQYFGPGTRLLVL.